This T cell receptor beta chain was found in a study of blood T cell repertoires in COVID-19. Study in general: T cells, B-cell-depleted T cells, or PBMCs provided the cDNA or gDNA that served as material.

This clone occurred a few times. Methods used by the authors: Reference gene primer amplification gave nucleated cell count estimates. Clones were sequenced by immunoSEQ multiplex PCR, and TCRdb holds only the in-frame ones, with some missing. D and trimming come from the DNA, and the V and J calls and clone size come from that table. The table has 250,000 to 300,000 clones, 85% to 90% seen once. V was clipped by 5 bases and J by 1 base, with 9 bases between them. Per germline, CDR1 SGHRS and CDR2 YFSETQ. The CDR3 loop spans 14 amino acids. This receptor was obtained from a man aged 18 to 29 with active or convalescent COVID-19. The sample comprised peripheral blood. J is TRBJ2-2 and V is TRBV5-1; the D gene is possibly TRBD2 (6 bases). CDR3 sequence: CASRSGLNTGELFF. The CDR3 region has the DNA TGCGCCAGCAGATCGGGACTGAACACCGGGGAGCTGTTTTTT.